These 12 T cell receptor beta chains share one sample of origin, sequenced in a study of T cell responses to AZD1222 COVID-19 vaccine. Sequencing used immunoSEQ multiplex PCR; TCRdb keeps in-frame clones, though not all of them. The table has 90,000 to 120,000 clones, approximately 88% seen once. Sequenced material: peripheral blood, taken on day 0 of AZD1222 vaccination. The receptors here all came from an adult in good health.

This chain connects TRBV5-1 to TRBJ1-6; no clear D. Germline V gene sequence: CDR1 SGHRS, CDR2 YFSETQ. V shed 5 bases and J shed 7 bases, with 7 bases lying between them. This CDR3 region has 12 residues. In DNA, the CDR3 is TGCGCCAGCAGGGAAGGAAATTCACCCCTCCACTTT. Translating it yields CASREGNSPLHF.

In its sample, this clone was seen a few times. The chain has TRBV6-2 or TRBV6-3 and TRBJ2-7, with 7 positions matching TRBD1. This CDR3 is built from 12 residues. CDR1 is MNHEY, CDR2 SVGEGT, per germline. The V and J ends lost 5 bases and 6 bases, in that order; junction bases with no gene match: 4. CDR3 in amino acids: CASSPRQGEQYF. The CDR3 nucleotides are TGTGCCAGCAGTCCCCGACAGGGCGAGCAGTACTTC.

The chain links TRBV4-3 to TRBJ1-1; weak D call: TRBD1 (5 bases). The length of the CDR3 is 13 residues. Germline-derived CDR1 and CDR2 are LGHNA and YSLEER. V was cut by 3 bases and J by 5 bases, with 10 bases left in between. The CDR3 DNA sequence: TGCGCCAGCAGCCAGGGGGTGAGGACTGAAGCTTTCTTT. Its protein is CASSQGVRTEAFF.

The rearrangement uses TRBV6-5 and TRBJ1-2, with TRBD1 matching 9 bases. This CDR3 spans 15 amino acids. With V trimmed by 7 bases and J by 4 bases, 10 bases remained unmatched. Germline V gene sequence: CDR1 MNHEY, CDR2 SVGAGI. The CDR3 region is CASNGGQGPAYGYTF. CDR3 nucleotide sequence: TGTGCCAGCAACGGAGGACAGGGGCCAGCCTATGGCTACACCTTC.

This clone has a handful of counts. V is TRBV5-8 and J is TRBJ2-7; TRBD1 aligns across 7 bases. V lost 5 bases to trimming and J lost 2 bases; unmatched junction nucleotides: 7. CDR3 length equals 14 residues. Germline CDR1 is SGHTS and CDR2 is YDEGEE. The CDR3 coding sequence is TGTGCCAGCAGTCTCGACAGGGCTGCCTACGAGCAGTACTTC. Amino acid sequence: CASSLDRAAYEQYF.

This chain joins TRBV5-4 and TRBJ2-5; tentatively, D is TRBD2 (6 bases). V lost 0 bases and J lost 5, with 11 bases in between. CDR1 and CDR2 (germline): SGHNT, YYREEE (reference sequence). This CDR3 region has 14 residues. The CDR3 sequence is CASSLGGVRETQYF. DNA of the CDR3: TGTGCCAGCAGCTTGGGCGGGGTCCGGGAGACCCAGTACTTC.

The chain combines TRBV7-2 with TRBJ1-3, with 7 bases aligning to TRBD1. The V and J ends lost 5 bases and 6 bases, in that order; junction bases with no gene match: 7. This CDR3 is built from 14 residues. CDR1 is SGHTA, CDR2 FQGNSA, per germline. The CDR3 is CASSLTGAANTIYF. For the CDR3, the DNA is TGTGCCAGCAGCCTAACAGGGGCGGCAAACACCATATATTTT.

Here the CDR3 reads CASRKGDRAYNEQFF. DNA of the CDR3: TGTGCCAGCAGAAAAGGGGACAGGGCCTACAATGAGCAGTTCTTC. V is TRBV6-5 and J is TRBJ2-1; 9 bases are a match to TRBD1. Germline lookup yields CDR1 MNHEY and CDR2 SVGAGI. With V trimmed by 6 bases and J by 2 bases, 5 bases remained unmatched. The CDR3 sequence is 15 residues long.

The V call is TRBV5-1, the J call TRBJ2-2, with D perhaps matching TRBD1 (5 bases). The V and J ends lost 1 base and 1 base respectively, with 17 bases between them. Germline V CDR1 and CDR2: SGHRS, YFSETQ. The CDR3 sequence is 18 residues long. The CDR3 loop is CASSLSIRDSLNTGELFF. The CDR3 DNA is TGCGCCAGCAGCTTGAGTATACGAGACAGCTTGAACACCGGGGAGCTGTTTTTT. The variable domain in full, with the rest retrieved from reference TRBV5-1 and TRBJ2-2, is KAGVTQTPRYLIKTRGQQVTLSCSPISGHRSVSWYQQTPGQGLQFLFEYFSETQRNKGNFPGRFSGRQFSNSRSEMNVSTLELGDSALYLCASSLSIRDSLNTGELFFGEGSRLTVL.

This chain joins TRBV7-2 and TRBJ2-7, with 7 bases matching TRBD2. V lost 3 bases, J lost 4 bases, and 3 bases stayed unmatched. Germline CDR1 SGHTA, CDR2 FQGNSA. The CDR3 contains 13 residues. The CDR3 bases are TGTGCCAGCAGCTTCAGGGAGGGGTACGAGCAGTACTTC. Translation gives CASSFREGYEQYF.

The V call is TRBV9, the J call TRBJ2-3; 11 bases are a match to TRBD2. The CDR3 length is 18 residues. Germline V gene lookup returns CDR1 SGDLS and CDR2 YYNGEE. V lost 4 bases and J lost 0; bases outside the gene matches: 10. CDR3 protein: CASSPTSGGLTSTDTQYF. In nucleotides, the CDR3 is TGTGCCAGCAGCCCCACTAGCGGGGGTCTGACTAGCACAGATACGCAGTATTTT.

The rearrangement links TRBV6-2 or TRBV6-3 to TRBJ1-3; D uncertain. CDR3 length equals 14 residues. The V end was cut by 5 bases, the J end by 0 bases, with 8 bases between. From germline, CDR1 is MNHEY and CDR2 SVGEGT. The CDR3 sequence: CASSASGSGNTIYF. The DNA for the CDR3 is TGTGCCAGCAGTGCATCAGGCTCTGGAAACACCATATATTTT.